A selection of T cell receptor beta chains follows, all from one sample in a study of blood T cell repertoires in COVID-19. Sequenced by immunoSEQ multiplex PCR; TCRdb stores in-frame clones only, minus some. The profile covers under 200,000 clones, with approximately 80% appearing a single time and around 8.4% taken by the ten largest. Sample: peripheral blood. These receptors all stem from an elderly woman with active or convalescent COVID-19. The CDR3 runs from the conserved cysteine through the conserved F or W. The order of the fields is clone size, CDR3 length, V gene, J gene, D gene, CDR3 protein, CDR3 DNA. The D gene is left open where the match is weak. The listing skips clone size in some rows; elsewhere it reads once, few, many or a size class.

>NA|14|TRBV7-2|TRBJ1-2|NA
CASSWRGGDYGYTF
TGTGCCAGCAGCTGGAGAGGAGGGGACTATGGCTACACCTTC
>once|14|TRBV6-2/TRBV6-3|TRBJ2-2|NA
CASSSGLKVGELFF
TGTGCCAGCAGTTCGGGTCTTAAGGTCGGGGAGCTGTTTTTT
>NA|16|TRBV18|TRBJ1-5|NA
CASSPLVAERPQPQHF
TGTGCCAGCTCACCACTGGTCGCCGAGAGGCCTCAGCCCCAGCATTTT
>NA|14|TRBV6-6|TRBJ1-1|NA
CASSYGQMNTEAFF
TGTGCCAGCAGTTATGGGCAGATGAACACTGAAGCTTTCTTT
>NA|15|TRBV5-6|TRBJ1-5|NA
CASSLALGRDQPQHF
TGTGCCAGCAGCTTGGCCCTTGGCAGGGATCAGCCCCAGCATTTT
>NA|15|TRBV6-5|TRBJ1-2|NA
CASSPRDRSNYGYTF
TGTGCCAGCAGTCCCCGCGACAGGTCGAACTATGGCTACACCTTC
>NA|16|TRBV14|TRBJ1-1|NA
CASSLLGGVGNTEAFF
TGTGCCAGCAGCCTACTTGGGGGGGTTGGGAACACTGAAGCTTTCTTT
>NA|15|TRBV5-6|TRBJ2-5|NA
CASSLRTGNRETQYF
TGTGCCAGCAGCTTGAGAACAGGGAATAGAGAGACCCAGTACTTC
>NA|14|TRBV14|TRBJ2-1|TRBD2
CASSPGLDYNEQFF
TGTGCCAGCAGCCCGGGACTAGACTACAATGAGCAGTTCTTC
>NA|14|TRBV7-2|TRBJ1-2|TRBD1
CASEDRMGFYGYTF
TGTGCCAGCGAGGACAGGATGGGTTTCTATGGCTACACCTTC
>few|12|TRBV24-1|TRBJ1-1|TRBD1
CATSSGGTEAFF
TGTGCCACCAGTTCAGGGGGCACTGAAGCTTTCTTT
>few|15|TRBV7-2|TRBJ1-2|NA
CASSYRGRANYGYTF
TGTGCCAGCAGCTATAGGGGGAGGGCTAACTATGGCTACACCTTC
>NA|16|TRBV4-3|TRBJ2-5|NA
CASSQDRRGMMETQYF
TGCGCCAGCAGCCAAGATAGGAGGGGAATGATGGAGACCCAGTACTTC
>NA|15|TRBV11-2|TRBJ2-2|NA
CASSLVGGIPGELFF
TGTGCCAGCAGCTTAGTTGGGGGGATACCGGGGGAGCTGTTTTTT
>NA|16|TRBV6-7|TRBJ2-5|NA
CASSYWGRDKKETQYF
TGTGCCAGCAGTTACTGGGGCAGGGACAAAAAAGAGACCCAGTACTTC
>NA|16|TRBV19|TRBJ1-5|NA
CASKPPRVESNQPQHF
TGTGCCAGTAAACCCCCCAGGGTGGAGAGCAATCAGCCCCAGCATTTT
>NA|14|TRBV6-5|TRBJ1-1|TRBD1
CASRFTGGRAEAFF
TGTGCCAGCAGGTTTACAGGGGGCCGGGCTGAAGCTTTCTTT
>NA|20|TRBV21-1|TRBJ2-6|NA
CASSKGPMYRGLYGANVLTF
TGTGCCAGCAGCAAAGGCCCAATGTACAGGGGGCTGTACGGGGCCAACGTCCTGACTTTC
>NA|19|TRBV9|TRBJ2-2|TRBD2
CASSPPGTSGVLSTGELFF
TGTGCCAGCAGCCCACCCGGGACTAGCGGTGTCCTAAGCACCGGGGAGCTGTTTTTT
>NA|17|TRBV7-3|TRBJ2-2|TRBD2
CASSPTSGGAGIGELFF
TGTGCCAGCAGCCCGACTAGCGGGGGGGCAGGAATCGGGGAGCTGTTTTTT
>NA|15|TRBV4-1|TRBJ2-1|TRBD2
CASSQGGGAINEQFF
TGCGCCAGCAGCCAGGGCGGGGGGGCCATAAATGAGCAGTTCTTC
>NA|15|TRBV9|TRBJ2-2|TRBD1
CASSVDRAPTGELFF
TGTGCCAGCAGCGTTGACAGGGCTCCAACCGGGGAGCTGTTTTTT
>once|14|TRBV9|TRBJ1-2|TRBD1
CASSVGQGIYGYTF
TGTGCCAGCAGTGTCGGACAGGGTATCTATGGCTACACCTTC
>few|13|TRBV4-3|TRBJ1-1|NA
CASSQFLFTEAFF
TGCGCCAGCAGCCAATTCCTTTTCACTGAAGCTTTCTTT